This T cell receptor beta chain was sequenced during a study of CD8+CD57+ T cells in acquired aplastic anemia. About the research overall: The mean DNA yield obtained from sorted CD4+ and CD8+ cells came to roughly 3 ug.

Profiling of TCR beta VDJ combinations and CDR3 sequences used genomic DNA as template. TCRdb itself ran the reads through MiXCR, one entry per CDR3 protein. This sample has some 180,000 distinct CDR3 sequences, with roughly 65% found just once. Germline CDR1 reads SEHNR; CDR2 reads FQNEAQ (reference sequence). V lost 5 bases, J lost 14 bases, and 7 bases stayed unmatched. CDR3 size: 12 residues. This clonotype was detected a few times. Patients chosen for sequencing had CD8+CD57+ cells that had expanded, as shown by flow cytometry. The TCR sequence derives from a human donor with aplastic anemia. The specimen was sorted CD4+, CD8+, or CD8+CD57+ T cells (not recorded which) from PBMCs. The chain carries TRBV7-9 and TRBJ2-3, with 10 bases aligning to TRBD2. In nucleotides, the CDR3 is TGTGCCAGCAGCCTTCAGCGGGAGGGCGGGTATTTT. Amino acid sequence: CASSLQREGGYF.